Sequencing of this T cell receptor (beta chain) was carried out in a study of STAT5B mutations in CD4+ large granular lymphocyte leukemia. The study's findings and limits: TRBV06-family usage was enriched in top patient clones (8/27) versus controls (2/35).

V was cut by 4 bases and J by 4 bases, with 11 bases left in between. Per the germline V gene, CDR1 is SGHKS and CDR2 is YYEKEE (reference sequence). The CDR3 has 13 residues. Generated by immunoSEQ multiplex PCR, the TCRdb table keeps only in-frame clones and is missing some. Among 22,000 or so clones, under 80% were seen once, and the ten largest hold over 0.4%. This clone turned up a few times. The antigen remains unidentified. This sequence joins TRBV5-5 and TRBJ1-1, with D unclear. The specimen sequenced was CD4+ T cells from blood buffy coats. The clonotype originates from a human donor in good health. This chain's CDR3 is CASSPPRATEAFF. CDR3 nucleotides: TGTGCCAGCAGCCCACCGAGGGCCACTGAAGCTTTCTTT.